This T cell receptor beta chain was captured by sequencing in a study of T cell responses to AZD1222 COVID-19 vaccine. Points from the study as a whole: Distributed over spike, vaccine-associated CD4 TCRs predominated at 160-218 and 743-854. The study identified only five or six AZD1222 recipients as seropositive at baseline. Mostly white British, mostly female donors; authors suggested clonal diversity may be underestimated.

Second-dose intervals near 4 or 12 weeks were combined. With regard to this clone: Its antigen is still unknown. Other nucleotide sequences from this sample produce the same CDR3.

Assay used: immunoSEQ multiplex PCR; TCRdb lists only in-frame clones, some missing. The sample yields more than 75,000 clones, about 83% seen once. CDR3 length equals 13 residues. Trimming stripped 1 base from V and 5 bases from J, with 6 bases between. The germline V gene encodes CDR1 SGHNT and CDR2 YENEEA. J is TRBJ2-1 and V is TRBV11-3; no reliable D call. The source of this sequence is an adult who received the AZD1222 COVID-19 vaccine. The sequenced sample was peripheral blood, obtained 28 days after the second AZD1222 dose. The CDR3 loop is CASSLGRNNEQFF. In DNA form, the CDR3 reads TGTGCCAGCAGCTTAGGACGAAACAATGAGCAGTTCTTC.